This TCR beta chain was documented in a study of blood T cell repertoires in COVID-19. Whole-study context: Acute-phase and convalescent COVID-19 samples originated in the United States, Italy and Spain. T cells, B-cell-depleted T cells, or PBMCs provided the cDNA or gDNA that served as material.

Germline V gene lookup returns CDR1 MNHNS and CDR2 SASEGT. The CDR3 contains 14 residues. Trimming cost V 7 bases and J 1 base, with 14 bases left between them. Study processing details: Amplifying reference gene primers gave estimates of nucleated cell counts. Clones were read by immunoSEQ multiplex PCR, and TCRdb kept only the in-frame ones, dropping some. V and J calls and clone size are given by that table; D and trimming were obtained from the DNA. The sample contains about 53,000 clones, roughly 87% of which appear only once. The chain uses TRBV6-1 and TRBJ2-7, with a tentative D call TRBD1 (6 bases). The sequenced material came from peripheral blood. The receptor was isolated from a man in his fifties or sixties with active COVID-19. The CDR3 spells CASTTQGRSYEQYF. CDR3 in DNA: TGTGCCAGCACGACGCAGGGGCGGTCCTACGAGCAGTACTTC.